This TCR beta chain emerged from a study of T cell responses to AZD1222 COVID-19 vaccine. In germline, CDR1 is SGHRS, CDR2 YFSETQ. Trimming pared 4 bases from V and 2 bases from J, leaving 13 bases between. This CDR3 has 15 amino acids. The assay was immunoSEQ multiplex PCR, and TCRdb's table has in-frame clones only and misses some. This table has roughly 80,000 clones, 70% to 85% appearing once. The chain has TRBV5-1 and TRBJ1-5; a possible D gene is TRBD1 (5 bases). The clonotype comes from an adult in good health. This specimen was peripheral blood, taken on day 0 of AZD1222 vaccination. CDR3 nucleotides: TGCGCCAGCAGCCCCTTCGGGGGGGGCAATCAGCCCCAGCATTTT. This sequence encodes CASSPFGGGNQPQHF. The whole variable domain, filled in from reference TRBV5-1 and TRBJ1-5, reads KAGVTQTPRYLIKTRGQQVTLSCSPISGHRSVSWYQQTPGQGLQFLFEYFSETQRNKGNFPGRFSGRQFSNSRSEMNVSTLELGDSALYLCASSPFGGGNQPQHFGDGTRLSIL.